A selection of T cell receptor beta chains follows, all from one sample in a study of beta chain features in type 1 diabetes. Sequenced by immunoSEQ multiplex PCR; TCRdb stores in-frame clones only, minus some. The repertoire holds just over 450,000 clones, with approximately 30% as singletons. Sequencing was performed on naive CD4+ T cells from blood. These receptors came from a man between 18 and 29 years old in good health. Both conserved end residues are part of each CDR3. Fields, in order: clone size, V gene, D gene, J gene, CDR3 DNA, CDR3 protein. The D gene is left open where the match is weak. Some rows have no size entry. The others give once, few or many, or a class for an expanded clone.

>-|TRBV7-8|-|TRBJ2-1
TGTGCCAGCAGCCCGTCCGGGACATACCGTCCGTTCTTC
CASSPSGTYRPFF
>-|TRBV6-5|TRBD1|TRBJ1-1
TGTGCCAGCAGTTACCGAGGGACAGGGAGGAGCACTGAAGCTTTCTTT
CASSYRGTGRSTEAFF
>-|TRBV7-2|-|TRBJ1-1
TGTGCCAGCAGCGCCCAACAGGACACTGAAGCTTTCTTT
CASSAQQDTEAFF
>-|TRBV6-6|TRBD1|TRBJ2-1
TGTGCCAGCAGTCGCCCCCGGGACAGCTACAATGAGCAGTTCTTC
CASSRPRDSYNEQFF
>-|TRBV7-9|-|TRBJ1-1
TGTGCCAGCAGCTTAGGGGAACAGATGAACACTGAAGCTTTCTTT
CASSLGEQMNTEAFF
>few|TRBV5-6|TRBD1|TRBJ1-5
TGTGCCAGCAGCTTGCGGGACAGGGGAAATCAGCCCCAGCATTTT
CASSLRDRGNQPQHF
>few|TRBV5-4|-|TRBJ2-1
TGTGCCAGCAGCTTGGCACCCTCTAGCTCCTACAATGAGCAGTTCTTC
CASSLAPSSSYNEQFF
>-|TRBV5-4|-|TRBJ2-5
TGTGCCAGCAGCGCCTGGACGGAAGAGACCCAGTACTTC
CASSAWTEETQYF
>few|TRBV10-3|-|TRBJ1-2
TGTGCCATCAGTGGGATTAACTATGGCTACACCTTC
CAISGINYGYTF
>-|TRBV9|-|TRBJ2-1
TGTGCCAGCAGCGTATCTGAGACTAGCTCCTACAATGAGCAGTTCTTC
CASSVSETSSYNEQFF
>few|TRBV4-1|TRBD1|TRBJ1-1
TGCGCCAGCAGCCGGTACGACAGGGACAACACTGAAGCTTTCTTT
CASSRYDRDNTEAFF
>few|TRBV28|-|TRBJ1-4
TGTGCCAGCAGCGGACAGACGAATGAAAAACTGTTTTTT
CASSGQTNEKLFF
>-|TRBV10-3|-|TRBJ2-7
TGTGCTACGGGGACCCCCTACGAGCAGTACTTC
CATGTPYEQYF
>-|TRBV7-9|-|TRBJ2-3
TGTGCCAGCAGCTCACCGGTGAGCACAGATACGCAGTATTTT
CASSSPVSTDTQYF
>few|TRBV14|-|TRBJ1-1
TGTGCCAGCAGCCCGGTCGGCGGGAGGACTGAAGCTTTCTTT
CASSPVGGRTEAFF
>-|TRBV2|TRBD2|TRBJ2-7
TGTGCCAGCACCAGCGGGAACGACGAGCAGTACTTC
CASTSGNDEQYF
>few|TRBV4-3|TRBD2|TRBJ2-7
TGCGCCAGCAGCCAACTCGGGACTACCTACGAGCAGTACTTC
CASSQLGTTYEQYF
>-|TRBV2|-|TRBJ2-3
TGTGCTACTGCCCGGGACTGGGATTCCGATACGCAGTATTTT
CATARDWDSDTQYF
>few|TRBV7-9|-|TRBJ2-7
TGTGCCAGCAGCTTACGAGGGACTGGCATACGAGAGCAGTACTTC
CASSLRGTGIREQYF
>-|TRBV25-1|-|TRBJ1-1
TGTGCCAGCAGTGAACCGACAGGACGGAACACTGAAGCTTTCTTT
CASSEPTGRNTEAFF
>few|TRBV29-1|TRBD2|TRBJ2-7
TGCAGCGTTCGGACTAGCGGTAACGAGCAGTACTTC
CSVRTSGNEQYF
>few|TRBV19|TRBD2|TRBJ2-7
TGTGCCAGTAGGACTAGCGGAGTCTCCTACGAGCAGTACTTC
CASRTSGVSYEQYF
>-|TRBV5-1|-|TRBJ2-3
TGCGCCAGCAGCCTCGTCGGGGGCGGAAATCCAGATACGCAGTATTTT
CASSLVGGGNPDTQYF
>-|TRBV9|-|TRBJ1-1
TGTGCCAGCAGCGTAGTGGCAGGCACTTTATCAGTGGAAGCTTTCTTT
CASSVVAGTLSVEAFF
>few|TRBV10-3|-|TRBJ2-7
TGTGCCATCAGTGAGGGCCTCCTGGAGCAGTACTTC
CAISEGLLEQYF
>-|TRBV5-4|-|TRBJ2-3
TGTGCCAGCAATGCGAGATCTAGCGCAGATACGCAGTATTTT
CASNARSSADTQYF
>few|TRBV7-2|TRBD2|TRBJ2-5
TGTGCCAGCAGCTTCGGACTAGCGGGCGGAGAGACCCAGTACTTC
CASSFGLAGGETQYF
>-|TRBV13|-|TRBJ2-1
TGTGCCAGCAGCTTAGCCGGCGGTGAGCAGTTCTTC
CASSLAGGEQFF
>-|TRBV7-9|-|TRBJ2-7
TGTGCCGTGGGTGGTTACGAGCAGTACTTC
CAVGGYEQYF
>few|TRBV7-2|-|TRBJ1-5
TGTGCCAGCAGCTTAGCGGTGGCCAACGGACAGCATTTT
CASSLAVANGQHF
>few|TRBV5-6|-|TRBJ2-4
TGTGCCAGCAGCTTGGGACTCCTAGCCAAAAACATTCAGTACTTC
CASSLGLLAKNIQYF